Given below is one T cell receptor beta chain in context. Its antigen is not known. Averaging about 116 mL, one heparinised blood draw came from each individual donor. A CD45RO/CCR7/CD25/CD127/CD95/CD27 panel sorted naive, central memory, regulatory and stem cell-like memory CD4+ cells. The trim removed 4 bases at V and 0 bases at J, leaving 5 bases unmatched. This CDR3 has 17 amino acids. Germline lookup yields CDR1 SGDLS and CDR2 YYNGEE. These data belong to a study of beta chain features in type 1 diabetes. Expressed TCRB transcripts were sequenced because the isolated RNA had all been reverse transcribed beforehand. TCRdb's table, derived via immunoSEQ multiplex PCR, lists solely in-frame clones and lacks some. The sample contains roughly 300,000 clones, 9.3% of which appear only once. Findings and limits, study-wide: TCRB CDR3s from Type 1 diabetes patients were moderately but significantly shorter in all four CD4+ subsets. Across patients, naive, central memory and Treg TCRB repertoires exhibited apparently greater similarity than was observed across healthy donors.

This sequence was found in a man aged 25-40 years with type 1 diabetes. The V call is TRBV9, the J call TRBJ2-5; 14 positions match TRBD2. Sequenced: central memory CD4+ T cells from blood. The DNA for the CDR3 is TGTGCCAGCAGCCTGGGACTAGCGGGGGCGCACCAAGAGACCCAGTACTTC. Its protein is CASSLGLAGAHQETQYF.